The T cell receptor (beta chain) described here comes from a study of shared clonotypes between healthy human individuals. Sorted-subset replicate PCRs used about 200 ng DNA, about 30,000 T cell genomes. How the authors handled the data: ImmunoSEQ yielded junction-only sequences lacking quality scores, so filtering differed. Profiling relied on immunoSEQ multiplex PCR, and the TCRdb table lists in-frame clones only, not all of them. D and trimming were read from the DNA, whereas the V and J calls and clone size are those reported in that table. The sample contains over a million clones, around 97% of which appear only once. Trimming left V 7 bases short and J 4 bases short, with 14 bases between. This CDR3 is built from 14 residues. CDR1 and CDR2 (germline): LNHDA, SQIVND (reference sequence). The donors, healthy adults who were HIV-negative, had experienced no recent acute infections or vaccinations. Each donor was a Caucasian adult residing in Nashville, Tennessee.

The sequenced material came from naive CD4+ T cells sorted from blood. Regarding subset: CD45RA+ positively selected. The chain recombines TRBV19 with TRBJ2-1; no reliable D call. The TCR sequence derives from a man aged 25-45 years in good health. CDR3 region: CASKSQYKYNEQFF. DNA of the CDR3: TGTGCCAGTAAAAGTCAGTACAAGTACAATGAGCAGTTCTTC.